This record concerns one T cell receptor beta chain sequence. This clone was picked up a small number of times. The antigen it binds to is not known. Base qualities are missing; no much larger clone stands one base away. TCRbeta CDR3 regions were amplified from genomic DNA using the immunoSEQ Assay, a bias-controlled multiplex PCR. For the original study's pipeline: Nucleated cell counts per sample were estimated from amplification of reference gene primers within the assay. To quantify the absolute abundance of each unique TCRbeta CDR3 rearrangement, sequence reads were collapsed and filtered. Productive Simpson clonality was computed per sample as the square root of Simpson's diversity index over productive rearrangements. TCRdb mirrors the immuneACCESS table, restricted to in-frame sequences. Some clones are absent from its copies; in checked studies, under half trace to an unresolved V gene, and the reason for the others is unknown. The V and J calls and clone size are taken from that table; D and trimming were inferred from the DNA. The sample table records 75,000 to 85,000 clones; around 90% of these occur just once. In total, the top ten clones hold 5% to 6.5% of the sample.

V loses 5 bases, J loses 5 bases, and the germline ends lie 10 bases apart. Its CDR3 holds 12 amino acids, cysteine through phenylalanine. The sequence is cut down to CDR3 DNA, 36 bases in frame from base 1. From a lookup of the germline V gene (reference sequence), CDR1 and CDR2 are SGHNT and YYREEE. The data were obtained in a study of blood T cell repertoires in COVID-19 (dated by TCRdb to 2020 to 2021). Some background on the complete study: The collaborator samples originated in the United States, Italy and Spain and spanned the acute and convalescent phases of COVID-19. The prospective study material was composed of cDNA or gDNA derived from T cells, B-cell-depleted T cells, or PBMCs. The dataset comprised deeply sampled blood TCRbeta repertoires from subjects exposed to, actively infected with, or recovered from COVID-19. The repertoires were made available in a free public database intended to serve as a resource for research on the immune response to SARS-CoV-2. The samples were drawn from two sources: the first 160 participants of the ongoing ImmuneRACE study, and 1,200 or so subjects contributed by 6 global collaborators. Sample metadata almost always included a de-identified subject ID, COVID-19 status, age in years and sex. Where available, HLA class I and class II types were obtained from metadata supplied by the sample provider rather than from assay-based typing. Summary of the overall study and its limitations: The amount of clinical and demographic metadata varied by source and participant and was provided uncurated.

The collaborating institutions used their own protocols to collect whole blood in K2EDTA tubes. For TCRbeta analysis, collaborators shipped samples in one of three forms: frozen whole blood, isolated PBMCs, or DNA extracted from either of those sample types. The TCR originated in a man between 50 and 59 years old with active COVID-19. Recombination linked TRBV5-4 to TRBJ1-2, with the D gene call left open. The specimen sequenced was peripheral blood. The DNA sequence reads TGTGCCAGCAGTGATCAGGAATATGGCTACACCTTC. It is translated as CASSDQEYGYTF.